This TCR beta chain was sequenced for a study of identical twins. In germline, CDR1 is SGHRS, CDR2 YFSETQ. This CDR3 region has 15 residues. MiXCR was run by TCRdb on the 5' RACE reads, yielding one entry per CDR3 protein. Of roughly 1.6 million distinct CDR3 sequences in the sample, 32% are singletons; the top ten hold less than 0.35%. The table lists this clonotype with a count of one. No antigen is known for it. Relative to the germline gene, one junction end is altered; a read error may explain this. Regarding the study as a whole: Out-of-frame TCR alpha sharing in monozygotic twins exceeded recombination model predictions.

The clonotype comes from a newborn girl in good health. This sequence joins TRBV5-1 and TRBJ2-6; D call uncertain. The sequencing input was cord blood. The CDR3 bases are TGCGCCAGCAGCTTTAGTACCTCTGAGGCCAACGTCCTGACTTTC. Translated: CASSFSTSEANVLTF.